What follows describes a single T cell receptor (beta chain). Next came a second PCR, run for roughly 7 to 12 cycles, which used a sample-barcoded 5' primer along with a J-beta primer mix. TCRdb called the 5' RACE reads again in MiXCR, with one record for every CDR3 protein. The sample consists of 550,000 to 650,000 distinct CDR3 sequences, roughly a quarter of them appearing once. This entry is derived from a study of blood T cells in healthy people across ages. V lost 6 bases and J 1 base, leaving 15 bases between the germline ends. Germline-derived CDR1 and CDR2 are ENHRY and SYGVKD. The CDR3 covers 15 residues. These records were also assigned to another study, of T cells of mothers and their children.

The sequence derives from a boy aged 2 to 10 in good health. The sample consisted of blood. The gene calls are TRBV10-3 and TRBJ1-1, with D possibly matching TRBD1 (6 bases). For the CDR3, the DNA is TGTGCCATCAGGCCGTGGTGGGACAAGAACACTGAAGCTTTCTTT. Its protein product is CAIRPWWDKNTEAFF.